This entry lists 14 T cell receptor beta chains sequenced from one sample in a study of shared clonotypes between healthy human individuals. Assay used: immunoSEQ multiplex PCR; TCRdb lists only in-frame clones, some missing. The table records under 850,000 clones, 72% of them present only once. What was sequenced was memory CD4+ T cells sorted from blood. The subset was: CD45RA-negative fraction. Receptor source: a woman in her twenties or thirties in good health.

The chain couples TRBV18 to TRBJ2-3; maybe TRBD1 (6 bases). This CDR3 spans 17 amino acids. The V gene's germline CDR1 is KGHSH and CDR2 LQKENI. Trimming removed 3 bases at V and 1 base at J, with 17 bases between. In DNA form, the CDR3 reads TGTGCCAGCTCACCCACCTCCAGGGGACGGGGCACAGATACGCAGTATTTT. This sequence encodes CASSPTSRGRGTDTQYF.

The V call is TRBV29-1, the J call TRBJ2-1; 7 positions agree with TRBD2. After removal of 3 bases from V and 3 bases from J, the junction contained 5 bases not matched to a gene. Germline loops: CDR1 SQVTM, CDR2 ANQGSEA. CDR3 length: 14 amino acids. CDR3 protein: CSVDGLADYNEQFF. The CDR3 DNA reads as TGCAGCGTTGACGGGCTAGCGGACTACAATGAGCAGTTCTTC.

This chain joins TRBV2 and TRBJ1-1, with D possibly matching TRBD1 (6 bases). This CDR3 is 13 amino acids long. Looked up from germline, CDR1 is SNHLY and CDR2 is FYNNEI. V was pared by 8 bases and J by 1 base, with 11 bases between. Written as DNA, the CDR3 is TGTGCCAGCTTATTGACAGGGAACACTGAAGCTTTCTTT. Translating gives CASLLTGNTEAFF.

The genes are TRBV28 and TRBJ2-7, with 7 bases identical to TRBD1. J lost 3 bases, V lost 6 bases, and 2 bases had no gene match. In germline, CDR1 is MDHEN, CDR2 SYDVKM. The CDR3 is 12 residues long. The CDR3 protein is CASRDRIYEQYF. CDR3 nucleotides: TGTGCCAGCAGGGACAGGATCTACGAGCAGTACTTC.

The chain carries TRBV10-2 and TRBJ2-1; D may be TRBD1 or TRBD2 (5 bases each). This CDR3 is 14 amino acids long. Germline lookup yields CDR1 WSHSY and CDR2 SAAADI. V was cut by 5 bases and J by 9 bases, with 17 bases left in between. The CDR3, as DNA: TGCGCCAGCAGTCGGGACGTCCTAAATGGTGAGCAGTTCTTC. Protein product: CASSRDVLNGEQFF.

The V and J genes are TRBV5-4 and TRBJ2-2, with D perhaps matching TRBD1 or TRBD2 (5 bases each). V shed 5 bases and J shed 4 bases, with 21 bases lying between them. The CDR3 is 17 amino acids. Germline V gene data show CDR1 as SGHNT and CDR2 as YYREEE (reference sequence). CDR3 loop: CASRPTGRGAVTGELFF. CDR3 sequence (DNA): TGTGCCAGCAGGCCTACCGGTAGGGGAGCGGTCACCGGGGAGCTGTTTTTT.

The chain has TRBV29-1 and TRBJ1-1, with D hard to call. Trimming took off 3 bases at V and 2 bases at J, with 13 bases between the two ends. Looked up from germline, CDR1 is SQVTM and CDR2 is ANQGSEA. The CDR3 is made up of 14 amino acids. The CDR3 here is CSVDQAAVNTEAFF. The DNA of the CDR3 is TGCAGCGTTGATCAGGCGGCCGTTAACACTGAAGCTTTCTTT.

V gene TRBV6-5 combines with J gene TRBJ2-7; possible D gene TRBD1, 6 bases. Trimming removed 6 bases at V and 5 bases at J, with 20 bases between. The CDR3 is 15 residues long. Germline CDR1 MNHEY, CDR2 SVGAGI. CDR3 nucleotides: TGTGCCAGCAGAGACTCAGGGGCAATCAGGAACGAGCAGTACTTC. This gives the protein CASRDSGAIRNEQYF.

This clone was observed a few times. Additional DNA sequences in this sample encode the identical CDR3. The chain employs TRBV27 and TRBJ1-3; TRBD1 might be the D (5 bases). The CDR3 covers 13 residues. Germline values: CDR1 MNHEY, CDR2 SMNVEV (reference sequence). V shed 5 bases and J shed 3 bases, with 8 bases lying between them. CDR3 DNA sequence: TGTGCCAGCAGTCCTACAGGTGGAAACACCATATATTTT. Amino acids: CASSPTGGNTIYF.

The chain joins TRBV4-1 to TRBJ1-5, with D possibly being TRBD1 (5 bases). This CDR3 is 17 amino acids long. Germline values: CDR1 MGHRA, CDR2 YSYEKL. V was clipped by 3 bases and J by 0 bases, with 15 bases between them. DNA for the CDR3: TGCGCCAGCAGCCAGGTTCCGGGACCCGTTAGCAATCAGCCCCAGCATTTT. Amino acids: CASSQVPGPVSNQPQHF.

This clone was seen only once. The J gene is TRBJ2-2, the V gene TRBV7-8; 7 bases fit TRBD2. CDR3 length: 14 residues. Germline V lookup: CDR1 SGHVS, CDR2 FQNEAQ. After removal of 1 base from V and 6 bases from J, the junction contained 2 bases not matched to a gene. The CDR3 bases are TGTGCCAGCAGCTTAGATCTAGCGGCCGGGGAGCTGTTTTTT. As protein: CASSLDLAAGELFF.

Only one count was recorded for this clone. The chain links TRBV6-5 to TRBJ1-1, with D possibly being TRBD1 (6 bases). Germline loops: CDR1 MNHEY, CDR2 SVGAGI. The CDR3 consists of 14 residues. Trimming removed 7 bases from V and 1 base from J, with 13 bases in between. CDR3 sequence (DNA): TGTGCCAGCACTACAGGGCGGGCGAACACTGAAGCTTTCTTT. This encodes CASTTGRANTEAFF.

The chain is built from TRBV28 and TRBJ2-3; possibly TRBD2 for D (6 bases). Germline CDR1 is MDHEN and CDR2 is SYDVKM. The CDR3 is 17 amino acids. Trimming shortened V by 6 bases and J by 3 bases, and 22 bases separated the two germline ends. This chain's CDR3 is CASSPGGSGFMTDTQYF. The CDR3 bases are TGTGCCAGCAGCCCTGGGGGGAGTGGTTTTATGACAGATACGCAGTATTTT.

The V and J genes are TRBV18 and TRBJ2-5; 7 bases match TRBD1. This CDR3 spans 13 amino acids. Trimming at V came to 3 bases and at J to 4 bases, leaving 2 bases not matched to a gene. Germline CDR1 is KGHSH and CDR2 is LQKENI. The CDR3 protein is CASSPGQSETQYF. The CDR3 nucleotides read TGTGCCAGCTCACCGGGACAGTCAGAGACCCAGTACTTC.